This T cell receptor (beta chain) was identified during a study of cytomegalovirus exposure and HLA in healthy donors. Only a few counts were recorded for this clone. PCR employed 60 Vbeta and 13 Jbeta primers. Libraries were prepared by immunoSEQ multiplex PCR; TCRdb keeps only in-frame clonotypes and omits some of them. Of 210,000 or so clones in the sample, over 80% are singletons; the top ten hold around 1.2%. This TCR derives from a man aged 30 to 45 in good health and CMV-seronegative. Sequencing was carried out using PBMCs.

CDR3 loop: CASSPGGSTDTQYF. CDR3 coding DNA: TGTGCCAGCAGCCCAGGTGGGAGCACAGATACGCAGTATTTT. The V gene is TRBV7-6, the J gene TRBJ2-3; no firm D call. The CDR3 is 14 residues long. Germline V gives CDR1 SGHVS, CDR2 FNYEAQ. V was clipped by 5 bases and J by 0 bases, with 9 bases between them.